This paragraph covers one T cell receptor beta chain sequence. Its antigen is unknown. Germline CDR1 is WNHNN and CDR2 is SYGVQD (reference sequence). This CDR3 has 15 amino acids. V was pared by 5 bases and J by 5 bases, with 7 bases of the junction left unmatched. The sample comes from a study of cytomegalovirus exposure and HLA in healthy donors. For the study at large: HLA-typed donors were the source of around 80 million unique TCRs, which an early data release held. General study points: Both high specificity and high sensitivity reportedly marked the classifier's diagnosis of cytomegalovirus status. Immune exposure information comprised only CMV serostatus.

PCR involved 60 Vbeta and 13 Jbeta primers. The method was immunoSEQ multiplex PCR; TCRdb's version includes in-frame clones alone and lacks a portion of them. Among about 160,000 clones listed, more than 75% were seen once. There were likely unrecorded immune exposures, though donors were nominally healthy when sampled. V is TRBV10-1 and J is TRBJ2-7; TRBD2 agrees at 12 bases. The sequence came from a girl aged 2-10 years in good health and CMV-seropositive. The sequenced sample was PBMCs. The CDR3 DNA sequence: TGCGCCAGCAGTAAAGGACTAGCGGGAATGAACGAGCAGTACTTC. As protein: CASSKGLAGMNEQYF.